These 8 T cell receptor beta chains came from one sample sequenced in a study of preoperative IRX-2 immunotherapy in early breast cancer. Assay used: immunoSEQ multiplex PCR; TCRdb lists only in-frame clones, some missing. The data hold some 22,000 clones, with 80% to 90% observed a single time. Treatment denoted: preoperative locoregional IRX-2 cytokine immunotherapy. Sequences were derived from tumor tissue, sampled after IRX-2 immunotherapy. All receptors derive from a human donor with breast cancer.

The chain uses TRBV30 and TRBJ2-3; D possibly uses TRBD1 or TRBD2 (5 bases each). There are 13 residues in the CDR3. V was cut by 2 bases and J by 4 bases, with 10 bases left in between. Germline values: CDR1 GTSNPN, CDR2 SVGIG (reference sequence). CDR3 in DNA: TGTGCCTGGAGTTCAGGGACCCCAGATACGCAGTATTTT. This sequence encodes CAWSSGTPDTQYF.

The chain links TRBV11-2 to TRBJ2-2; D is unresolved. The CDR3 is made up of 11 amino acids. V lost 8 bases, J lost 6 bases, and 7 bases lay in between. Germline V gene sequence: CDR1 SGHAT, CDR2 FQNNGV. The CDR3 sequence is CASAQSGELFF. The CDR3 DNA sequence: TGTGCCAGCGCACAGTCCGGGGAGCTGTTTTTT.

V and J are TRBV19 and TRBJ1-5; TRBD1 aligns across 11 bases. In germline, CDR1 is LNHDA, CDR2 SQIVND (reference sequence). V shed 4 bases, J shed 7 bases, and the junction held 12 bases outside the gene matches. CDR3 length equals 17 residues. The DNA of the CDR3 is TGTGCCAGTAGTAGGACAGGGGGCGCCGGCCCCCAACAGCCCCAGCATTTT. This gives the protein CASSRTGGAGPQQPQHF. Together with reference TRBV19 and TRBJ1-5, the CDR3 gives the full variable domain: DGGITQSPKYLFRKEGQNVTLSCEQNLNHDAMYWYRQDPGQGLRLIYYSQIVNDFQKGDIAEGYSVSREKKESFPLTVTSAQKNPTAFYLCASSRTGGAGPQQPQHFGDGTRLSIL.

The chain joins TRBV6-8 to TRBJ2-7; D perhaps matches TRBD2 (6 bases). This CDR3 is built from 14 residues. V lost 6 bases, J lost 2 bases, and 14 bases lay in between. Germline CDR1 reads MNHGY; CDR2 reads SAAAGT. For the CDR3, the DNA is TGTGCCAGCAGCCTCCGTTGGGGGGCCTACGAGCAGTACTTC. Its protein is CASSLRWGAYEQYF.

The chain is built from TRBV7-6 and TRBJ2-7; the D is unclear. Germline values: CDR1 SGHVS, CDR2 FNYEAQ. The V end lost 5 bases, the J end lost 6 bases, and 14 bases lay between the germline ends. The CDR3 totals 13 residues. The CDR3 coding sequence is TGTGCCAGCAGCCTAAGCGCGGTCGTCGAGCAGTACTTC. It codes for CASSLSAVVEQYF.

The V and J genes are TRBV11-2 and TRBJ1-3; no reliable D call. The V end was cut by 1 base, the J end by 0 bases, with 7 bases between. Germline CDR1 and CDR2: SGHAT and FQNNGV. The CDR3 is 15 amino acids. The CDR3 region is CASSLAAGSGNTIYF. CDR3 nucleotide sequence: TGTGCCAGCAGCTTAGCTGCCGGCTCTGGAAACACCATATATTTT.

The chain carries TRBV7-9 and TRBJ2-1; TRBD2 matches 7 bases. The CDR3 contains 13 residues. Trimming removed 3 bases from V and 7 bases from J; junction bases left unmatched: 3. The germline CDR1 and CDR2 sequences are SEHNR and FQNEAQ (reference sequence). CDR3: CASSFGLVNEQFF. The CDR3 DNA is TGTGCCAGCAGCTTCGGACTAGTTAATGAGCAGTTCTTC. The complete variable domain, with remaining parts taken from reference TRBV7-9 and TRBJ2-1, reads DTGVSQNPRHKITKRGQNVTFRCDPISEHNRLYWYRQTLGQGPEFLTYFQNEAQLEKSRLLSDRFSAERPKGSFSTLEIQRTEQGDSAMYLCASSFGLVNEQFFGPGTRLTVL.

The V gene is TRBV7-2, the J gene TRBJ1-2; D not certain. Per germline, CDR1 SGHTA and CDR2 FQGNSA. Trimming removed 5 bases from V and 8 bases from J, with 15 bases in between. The CDR3 length is 13 residues. The CDR3 DNA is TGTGCCAGCAGCCCCGTGGGTAGCTGGGGCTACACCTTC. It translates to CASSPVGSWGYTF.